The clone carrying this T cell receptor beta chain appeared many times. What it binds is not known. The sample is drawn from a study of neurological immune-mediated disorders. Study outcomes and limitations: Among expanded clones, no CDR3 amino acid sequences were shared across subjects, a pattern suggesting private repertoires in all groups.

5'RACE employing 10-nucleotide random UMIs yielded the cDNA. TCRdb itself ran the 5' RACE reads through MiXCR, one entry per CDR3 protein. The sample lists roughly 41,000 distinct CDR3 sequences; around 10% were seen once. As to time point: technical triplicate 1. Material: PBMCs. This sequence originates from a man aged 55-75 years with HTLV-1-associated myelopathy (HAM/TSP).

As DNA, the CDR3 is TGCAGTGCTAGACCCCCCGGGCGGTTGAATCAGCCCCAGCATTTT. Translated: CSARPPGRLNQPQHF. V gene TRBV20-1 combines with J gene TRBJ1-5; D is uncertain. Trimming cost V 2 bases and J 4 bases, with 15 bases left between them. This CDR3 has 15 amino acids. In germline, CDR1 is DFQATT, CDR2 SNEGSKA (reference sequence).